Below are 8 T cell receptor beta chains sequenced from a single sample in a study of sequential checkpoint blockade in melanoma. Profiled with immunoSEQ multiplex PCR; TCRdb holds only in-frame clones, not every one. The data contain tens of thousands of clones, 65% to 90% of them singletons. Described treatment: randomized to nivolumab then ipilimumab (arm A) or the reverse (arm B). The sequencing used CD8+ T cells sorted from blood (inferred from file names), collected from a patient given nivolumab and ipilimumab in sequence. These TCRs come from a human donor with melanoma.

This clone was detected only once. In DNA, the CDR3 is TGTGCCAGCACACAAGGGGGTTCCTACGAGCAGTACTTC. This gives the protein CASTQGGSYEQYF. The genes are TRBV6-5 and TRBJ2-7, with a weak D call TRBD1 (6 bases). Germline CDR1 reads MNHEY; CDR2 reads SVGAGI. V was shortened by 7 bases and J by 1 base, with 11 bases between the two germline ends. This CDR3 comprises 13 residues.

This chain connects TRBV5-8 to TRBJ2-6, with 7 bases matching TRBD1. After removal of 4 bases from V and 5 bases from J, the junction contained 15 bases not matched to a gene. The CDR3 is 18 amino acids. Germline V lookup: CDR1 SGHTS, CDR2 YDEGEE. Written as DNA, the CDR3 is TGTGCCAGCAGCACGCCGGGACAGAACATTCGGCGGGCCAACGTCCTGACTTTC. Amino acid sequence: CASSTPGQNIRRANVLTF.

The rearrangement links TRBV11-2 to TRBJ1-5; perhaps TRBD1 as D (5 bases). This CDR3 has 14 residues. Trimming shortened V by 2 bases and J by 3 bases, and 8 bases separated the two germline ends. Germline-derived CDR1 and CDR2 are SGHAT and FQNNGV. The CDR3, as DNA: TGTGCCAGCAGCTTACCAGGGCACAATCAGCCCCAGCATTTT. Its protein product is CASSLPGHNQPQHF.

The chain recombines TRBV27 with TRBJ2-7; TRBD1 might be the D (5 bases). Trimming took 3 bases from V and 2 from J, leaving 14 bases between them. CDR1 MNHEY and CDR2 SMNVEV come from the germline V gene (reference sequence). The CDR3 is 15 residues long. In DNA form, the CDR3 reads TGTGCCAGCAGTTTCAGTCGGGCAGGGACCTACGAGCAGTACTTC. Its protein product is CASSFSRAGTYEQYF.

V is TRBV4-2 and J is TRBJ2-3; D not resolved. CDR3 size: 13 residues. V was trimmed by 0 bases and J by 5 bases, leaving 6 bases between them. The V gene's germline CDR1 is LGHNA and CDR2 YNFKEQ. For the CDR3, the DNA is TGTGCCAGCAGCCAAGATTCCGGAGATACGCAGTATTTT. As protein: CASSQDSGDTQYF.

This chain uses TRBV6-5 with TRBJ1-2; possibly TRBD1 for D (5 bases). Trimming cost V 2 bases and J 3 bases, with 10 bases left between them. This CDR3 has 14 amino acids. Germline V lookup: CDR1 MNHEY, CDR2 SVGAGI. Here the CDR3 DNA reads TGTGCCAGCAGTTACCAAACGACAGACTATGGCTACACCTTC. Residues: CASSYQTTDYGYTF.

This clone was detected only once. The genes are TRBV9 and TRBJ2-5, with D perhaps TRBD1 (5 bases). Looked up from germline, CDR1 is SGDLS and CDR2 is YYNGEE. The CDR3 is 12 amino acids. Trimming shortened V by 3 bases and J by 5 bases, and 8 bases separated the two germline ends. CDR3 in amino acids: CASSGGLETQYF. CDR3 DNA: TGTGCCAGCAGCGGGGGCTTGGAGACCCAGTACTTC. Variable domain in full (rest from reference TRBV9 and TRBJ2-5): DSGVTQTPKHLITATGQRVTLRCSPRSGDLSVYWYQQSLDQGLQFLIQYYNGEERAKGNILERFSAQQFPDLHSELNLSSLELGDSALYFCASSGGLETQYFGPGTRLLVL.

The rearrangement links TRBV6-4 to TRBJ2-7; TRBD2 matches at 11 bases. Germline CDR1 and CDR2: MRHNA and SNTAGT. The V and J ends lost 4 bases and 2 bases, in that order; junction bases with no gene match: 1. This CDR3 contains 14 residues. DNA for the CDR3: TGTGCCAGCAGTGTACTAGCGGGGGCCTACGAGCAGTACTTC. This codes for CASSVLAGAYEQYF.